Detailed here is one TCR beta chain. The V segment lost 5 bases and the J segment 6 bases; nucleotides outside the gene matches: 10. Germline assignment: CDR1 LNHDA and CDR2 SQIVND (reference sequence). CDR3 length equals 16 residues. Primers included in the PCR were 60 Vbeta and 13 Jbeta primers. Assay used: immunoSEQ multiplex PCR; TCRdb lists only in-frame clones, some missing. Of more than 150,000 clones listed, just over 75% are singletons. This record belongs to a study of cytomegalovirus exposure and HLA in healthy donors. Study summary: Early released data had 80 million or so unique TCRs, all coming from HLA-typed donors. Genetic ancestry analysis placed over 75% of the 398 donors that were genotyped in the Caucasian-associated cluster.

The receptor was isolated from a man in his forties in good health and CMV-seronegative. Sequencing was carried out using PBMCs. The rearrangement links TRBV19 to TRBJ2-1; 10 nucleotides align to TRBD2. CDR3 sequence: CASSVQAGGPGNEQFF. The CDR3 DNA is TGTGCCAGTAGTGTTCAAGCGGGAGGGCCGGGCAATGAGCAGTTCTTC.